Here is one T cell receptor (beta chain) with its context. No antigen is known for it. Second doses that came at about 4 or about 12 weeks were put together. The data were obtained in a study of T cell responses to AZD1222 COVID-19 vaccine. Overall study results and limits: Spike was spanned by vaccine-associated CD4 TCRs, which were dominant at 160-218 and 743-854. Sampling that yielded the repertoires occurred only after the peak T cell response. At study baseline, merely five or six AZD1222 recipients were seropositive.

Assay: immunoSEQ multiplex PCR; the TCRdb copy retains only in-frame clones and omits some. The repertoire includes 200,000 or so clones, under 95% of them detected once, and roughly 0.99% sits in the top ten. V trimming: 8 bases; J trimming: 9 bases; junction bases outside the gene matches: 12. The CDR3 extends over 14 amino acids. The germline gives CDR1 ENHRY, CDR2 SYGVKD. The source is an adult who received the AZD1222 COVID-19 vaccine. V is TRBV10-3 and J is TRBJ2-1; 8 nucleotides match TRBD2. The material sequenced was peripheral blood, taken 28 days after the second AZD1222 dose. CDR3 DNA sequence: TGTGCCATCGCAGGGACTAGAAGGGAGTTTGAGCAGTTCTTC. This encodes CAIAGTRREFEQFF.